Following are 27 T cell receptor beta chains from one sample sequenced in a study of beta chain features in type 1 diabetes. Antigens of these TCRs are unknown. Study results and caveats: Moderate but significant shortening of TCRB CDR3s was recorded in all four CD4+ subsets from Type 1 diabetes patients.

Expressed TCRB transcripts got sequenced, as all isolated RNA was reverse transcribed. TCRdb keeps only in-frame clones here, not all; method: immunoSEQ multiplex PCR. The sample shows under 300,000 clones, around 15% of them seen only once. The specimen sequenced was naive CD4+ T cells from blood. The receptors originated from a man younger than 40 with type 1 diabetes.

This sequence joins TRBV20-1 and TRBJ1-1; D unclear. V lost 1 base and J 3 bases, leaving 3 bases between the germline ends. This CDR3 has 11 amino acids. Germline V CDR1 and CDR2: DFQATT, SNEGSKA (reference sequence). CDR3 DNA: TGCAGTGCTAGAGCGTACACTGAAGCTTTCTTT. Protein: CSARAYTEAFF.

This clone has more than one count but fewer than ten. The chain is built from TRBV9 and TRBJ2-5; D uncertain. CDR3 length: 14 amino acids. Germline V CDR1 and CDR2: SGDLS, YYNGEE. Trimming took off 0 bases at V and 3 bases at J, with 9 bases between the two ends. CDR3 region: CASSVGPPEETQYF. Written as DNA, the CDR3 is TGTGCCAGCAGCGTAGGTCCCCCGGAAGAGACCCAGTACTTC.

J is TRBJ2-7 and V is TRBV25-1; D not resolved. V dropped 1 base and J dropped 3 bases, with 10 bases sitting between them. The CDR3 has 14 residues. Germline values: CDR1 MGHDK, CDR2 SYGVNS. The CDR3, as DNA: TGTGCCAGCAGTGAATCTTACGGCTTCTACGAGCAGTACTTC. Protein product: CASSESYGFYEQYF.

This clone was counted a few times. This sequence joins TRBV7-8 and TRBJ2-1; D perhaps matches TRBD2 (6 bases). Germline-derived CDR1 and CDR2 are SGHVS and FQNEAQ. The CDR3 has 15 amino acids. V was cut by 5 bases and J by 8 bases, with 19 bases left in between. CDR3 DNA sequence: TGTGCCAGCAGCCCACAAAGCGGGTTTTTGCATGAGCAGTTCTTC. Its translation: CASSPQSGFLHEQFF.

The chain couples TRBV29-1 to TRBJ2-2, with TRBD1 identical over 7 bases. J gave up 2 bases and V 6 bases, and 9 bases lay outside the gene matches. CDR1 SQVTM and CDR2 ANQGSEA come from the germline V gene. This CDR3 is built from 15 residues. In DNA form, the CDR3 reads TGCAGCGTGGACAGGTCCCCCGCTAACACCGGGGAGCTGTTTTTT. The encoded protein is CSVDRSPANTGELFF.

V is TRBV30 and J is TRBJ1-2; 9 bases match TRBD1. From germline, CDR1 is GTSNPN and CDR2 SVGIG (reference sequence). The J segment lost 3 bases and the V segment lost 7 bases, leaving 9 bases of the junction unmatched. This CDR3 has 14 amino acids. The CDR3 nucleotides read TGTGCCTCGGCGCGGGACAGGGATGACTATGGCTACACCTTC. It yields the protein CASARDRDDYGYTF.

The rearrangement uses TRBV19 and TRBJ2-5; D perhaps matches TRBD2 (6 bases). V was trimmed by 5 bases and J by 1 base, leaving 11 bases between them. From germline, CDR1 is LNHDA and CDR2 SQIVND (reference sequence). This CDR3 region has 14 residues. The CDR3 reads CASSYQGGQETQYF. The CDR3 DNA reads TGTGCCAGTAGTTATCAGGGAGGCCAAGAGACCCAGTACTTC.

This clone was picked up a small number of times. The chain is built from TRBV7-2 and TRBJ2-6; D ambiguous. V shed 7 bases and J shed 2 bases, with 15 bases lying between them. Germline V gene data show CDR1 as SGHTA and CDR2 as FQGNSA. This CDR3 contains 16 residues. CDR3 region: CASTLRSPPGANVLTF. The CDR3 DNA sequence: TGTGCCAGCACCCTGCGATCCCCGCCTGGGGCCAACGTCCTGACTTTC.

This chain links TRBV25-1 with TRBJ2-7; 7 bases line up with TRBD1. Per the germline V gene, CDR1 is MGHDK and CDR2 is SYGVNS. This CDR3 is built from 15 residues. Trimming took 11 bases from V and 2 from J; bases not matched to a gene: 15. The CDR3 bases are TGTGCCCCTCCCTGGATAACAGGGGATGCCTACGAGCAGTACTTC. It translates to CAPPWITGDAYEQYF.

There are a few counts of this clone. The chain employs TRBV28 and TRBJ1-1; D is ambiguous. Trimming shortened V by 6 bases and J by 0 bases, and 5 bases separated the two germline ends. Per the germline V gene, CDR1 is MDHEN and CDR2 is SYDVKM. The CDR3 totals 12 residues. For the CDR3, the DNA is TGTGCCAGCAGGGAACTGAACACTGAAGCTTTCTTT. It is translated as CASRELNTEAFF.

This clone occurred a few times. This chain links TRBV7-2 with TRBJ2-1, with D perhaps TRBD2 (5 bases). This CDR3 comprises 15 residues. V was cut by 1 base and J by 2 bases, with 9 bases left in between. CDR1 SGHTA and CDR2 FQGNSA come from the germline V gene. CDR3 protein: CASSLGSGTYNEQFF. CDR3 DNA sequence: TGTGCCAGCAGCTTAGGTTCCGGGACCTACAATGAGCAGTTCTTC.

This clone was observed a handful of times. J is TRBJ1-2 and V is TRBV29-1; TRBD1 might be the D (5 bases). This CDR3 contains 14 residues. Per the germline V gene, CDR1 is SQVTM and CDR2 is ANQGSEA. Trimming left V 1 base short and J 2 bases short, with 11 bases between. CDR3 nucleotide sequence: TGCAGCGTTGAAGGGAGCAGGGAGAACTATGGCTACACCTTC. Protein sequence: CSVEGSRENYGYTF.

The gene calls are TRBV29-1 and TRBJ2-5; 12 bases fit TRBD1. CDR3 length: 16 residues. CDR1 and CDR2 (germline): SQVTM, ANQGSEA. DNA of the CDR3: TGCAGTTCCTGCCGGGACAGGGGGCATCCGTTGGAGACCCAGTACTTC. It yields the protein CSSCRDRGHPLETQYF.

This clone turned up a few times. This chain joins TRBV30 and TRBJ1-1; the match to TRBD1 covers 7 bases. The CDR3 covers 15 residues. The V and J ends lost 1 base and 3 bases, in that order; junction bases with no gene match: 8. The V gene's germline CDR1 is GTSNPN and CDR2 SVGIG (reference sequence). The CDR3 bases are TGTGCCTGGAGTGACAGGGGATTTTGGGACACTGAAGCTTTCTTT. Protein product: CAWSDRGFWDTEAFF.

There are a few counts of this clone. The chain combines TRBV7-2 with TRBJ2-7; D unclear. CDR3 length equals 12 residues. With 1 base removed from V and 5 bases from J, the gap between germline ends came to 6 bases. Germline lookup yields CDR1 SGHTA and CDR2 FQGNSA. CDR3 in amino acids: CASSLGDHEQYF. The CDR3, as DNA: TGTGCCAGCAGCTTAGGGGATCACGAGCAGTACTTC.

This clone turned up a few times. The V and J genes are TRBV7-2 and TRBJ2-1; 7 nucleotides match TRBD2. The CDR3 sequence is 15 residues long. From germline, CDR1 is SGHTA and CDR2 FQGNSA. V shed 0 bases, J shed 8 bases, and the junction held 7 bases outside the gene matches. The CDR3 sequence is CASSLALLASHEQFF. The CDR3 region has the DNA TGTGCCAGCAGCTTAGCGCTACTAGCGAGTCATGAGCAGTTCTTC.

There are a few counts of this clone. The chain couples TRBV11-2 to TRBJ2-5, with D tentatively TRBD1 (6 bases). Trimming removed 3 bases from V and 3 bases from J, with 8 bases in between. This CDR3 region has 13 residues. CDR1 is SGHAT and CDR2 is FQNNGV in the germline V gene. CDR3 protein: CASSLSGEETQYF. Here the CDR3 DNA reads TGTGCCAGCAGCTTGTCAGGGGAAGAGACCCAGTACTTC.

In its sample, this clone was seen a few times. The rearrangement links TRBV7-2 to TRBJ2-1; TRBD1 matches at 7 bases. Looked up from germline, CDR1 is SGHTA and CDR2 is FQGNSA. The CDR3 is 16 amino acids. Unmatched junction bases numbered 13, after V lost 5 bases and J lost 6 bases. CDR3 region: CASSKRFTGVGNEQFF. The CDR3, as DNA: TGTGCCAGCAGCAAGCGCTTTACAGGGGTCGGCAATGAGCAGTTCTTC.

The chain uses TRBV6-5 and TRBJ2-5; the D is unclear. V was trimmed by 0 bases and J by 5 bases, leaving 13 bases between them. The CDR3 totals 15 residues. Per the germline V gene, CDR1 is MNHEY and CDR2 is SVGAGI. The CDR3 protein is CASSYSRGSWETQYF. CDR3 bases: TGTGCCAGCAGTTACTCGAGAGGCAGCTGGGAGACCCAGTACTTC.

The V and J genes are TRBV6-1 and TRBJ2-5, with 7 bases matching TRBD2. V lost 1 base, J lost 4 bases, and 9 bases stayed unmatched. The CDR3 runs 16 residues. Germline CDR1 MNHNS, CDR2 SASEGT. The CDR3 DNA reads TGTGCCAGCAGTGAAGGAGGGAGGGGCCGTGGAGAGACCCAGTACTTC. Its translation is CASSEGGRGRGETQYF.

This clone turned up a few times. The chain employs TRBV28 and TRBJ2-1, with D unclear. The CDR3 has 12 amino acids. Per germline, CDR1 MDHEN and CDR2 SYDVKM. Between the trimmed V and J ends, which lost 1 base and 5 bases, there was a span of 3 bases. CDR3 sequence reads: CASSLSHNEQFF. For the CDR3, the DNA is TGTGCCAGCAGTTTATCACACAATGAGCAGTTCTTC. Using reference TRBV28 and TRBJ2-1 for the parts outside the CDR3, the full variable domain is DVKVTQSSRYLVKRTGEKVFLECVQDMDHENMFWYRQDPGLGLRLIYFSYDVKMKEKGDIPEGYSVSREKKERFSLILESASTNQTSMYLCASSLSHNEQFFGPGTRLTVL.

This clone showed up just once. This chain connects TRBV9 to TRBJ2-2; 10 positions agree with TRBD2. Germline CDR1 SGDLS, CDR2 YYNGEE. The J segment lost 3 bases and the V segment lost 0 bases, leaving 2 bases of the junction unmatched. This CDR3 region has 16 residues. CDR3 sequence (DNA): TGTGCCAGCAGCGTAGAGCTAGCGGGAGACACCGGGGAGCTGTTTTTT. Encoded protein: CASSVELAGDTGELFF.

With respect to this clone: The junction departs from the called germline gene at one end, perhaps through a read error. This rearrangement joins TRBV29-1 to TRBJ1-3, with 7 bases aligning to TRBD1. Germline lookup yields CDR1 SQVTM and CDR2 ANQGSEA. This CDR3 spans 15 amino acids. CDR3 residues: CSVRSINGTEPLLHF. CDR3 nucleotide sequence: TGCAGCGTTCGTTCGATTAACGGGACAGAACCCCTATTGCATTTT.

This clone was seen a few times. The genes are TRBV6-5 and TRBJ2-7, with D tentatively TRBD2 (5 bases). With 6 bases removed from V and 11 bases from J, the gap between germline ends came to 17 bases. Germline CDR1 and CDR2: MNHEY and SVGAGI. The CDR3 has 12 residues. CDR3 sequence: CASSNGGGREYF. In nucleotides, the CDR3 is TGTGCCAGCAGCAACGGAGGCGGACGGGAGTACTTC.

There are a few counts of this clone. The V call is TRBV28, the J call TRBJ2-7; D unresolved. Germline V CDR1 and CDR2: MDHEN, SYDVKM. The CDR3 has 13 amino acids. Between the trimmed V and J ends, which lost 3 bases and 3 bases, there was a span of 9 bases. The CDR3 region has the DNA TGTGCCAGCAGTTTCGGCGAATTCTACGAGCAGTACTTC. This translates into CASSFGEFYEQYF. Complete variable domain (other parts from reference TRBV28 and TRBJ2-7): DVKVTQSSRYLVKRTGEKVFLECVQDMDHENMFWYRQDPGLGLRLIYFSYDVKMKEKGDIPEGYSVSREKKERFSLILESASTNQTSMYLCASSFGEFYEQYFGPGTRLTVT.

The chain couples TRBV9 to TRBJ2-1, with a possible D match to TRBD2 (6 bases). The CDR3 spans 16 residues. V was pared by 0 bases and J by 0 bases, with 10 bases between. CDR1 is SGDLS, CDR2 YYNGEE, per germline. CDR3 nucleotides: TGTGCCAGCAGCGTAGTCGGGAGTCCCTCCTACAATGAGCAGTTCTTC. Translation gives CASSVVGSPSYNEQFF.

V and J are TRBV18 and TRBJ2-5; tentative D call: TRBD1 (6 bases). Per germline, CDR1 KGHSH and CDR2 LQKENI. V was trimmed by 3 bases and J by 2 bases, leaving 13 bases between them. The length of the CDR3 is 15 residues. The CDR3: CASSPILGAQETQYF. The CDR3 DNA is TGTGCCAGCTCACCGATTTTGGGGGCACAAGAGACCCAGTACTTC.